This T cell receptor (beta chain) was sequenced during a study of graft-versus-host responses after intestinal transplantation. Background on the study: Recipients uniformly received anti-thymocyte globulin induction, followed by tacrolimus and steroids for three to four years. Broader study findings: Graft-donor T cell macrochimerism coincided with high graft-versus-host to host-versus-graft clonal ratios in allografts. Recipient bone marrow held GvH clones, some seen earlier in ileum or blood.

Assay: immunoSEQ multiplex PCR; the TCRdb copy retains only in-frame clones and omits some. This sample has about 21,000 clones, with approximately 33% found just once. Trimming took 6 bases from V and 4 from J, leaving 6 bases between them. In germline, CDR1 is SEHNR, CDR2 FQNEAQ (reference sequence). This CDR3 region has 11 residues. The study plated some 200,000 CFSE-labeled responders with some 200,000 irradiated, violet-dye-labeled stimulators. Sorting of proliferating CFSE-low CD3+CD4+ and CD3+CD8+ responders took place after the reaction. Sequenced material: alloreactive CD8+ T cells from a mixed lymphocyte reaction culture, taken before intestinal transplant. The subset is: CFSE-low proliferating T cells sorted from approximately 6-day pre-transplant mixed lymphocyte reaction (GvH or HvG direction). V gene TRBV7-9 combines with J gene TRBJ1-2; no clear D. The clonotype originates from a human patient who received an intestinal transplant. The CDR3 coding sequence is TGTGCCAGCAGTCGGAGCTATGGCTACACCTTC. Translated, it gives CASSRSYGYTF.